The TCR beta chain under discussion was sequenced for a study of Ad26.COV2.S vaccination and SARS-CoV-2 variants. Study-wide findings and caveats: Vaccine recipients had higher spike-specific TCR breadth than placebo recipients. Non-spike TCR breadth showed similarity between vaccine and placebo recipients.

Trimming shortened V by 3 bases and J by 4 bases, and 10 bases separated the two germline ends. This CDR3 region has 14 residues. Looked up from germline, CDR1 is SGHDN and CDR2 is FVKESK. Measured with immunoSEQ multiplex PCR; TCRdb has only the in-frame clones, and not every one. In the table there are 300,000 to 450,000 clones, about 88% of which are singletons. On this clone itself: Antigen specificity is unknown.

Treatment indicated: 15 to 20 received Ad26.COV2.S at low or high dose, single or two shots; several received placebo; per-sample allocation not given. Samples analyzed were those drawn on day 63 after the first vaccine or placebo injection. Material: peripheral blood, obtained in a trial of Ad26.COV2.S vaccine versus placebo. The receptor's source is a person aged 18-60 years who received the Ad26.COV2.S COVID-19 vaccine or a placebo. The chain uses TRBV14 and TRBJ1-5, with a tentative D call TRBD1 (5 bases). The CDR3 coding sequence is TGTGCCAGCAGCCACCTGGACACGAATCAGCCCCAGCATTTT. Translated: CASSHLDTNQPQHF.